This entry features one T cell receptor beta chain sequence. The antigen is not known. This sample was taken from a study of shared clonotypes between healthy human individuals. Study summary: Three plates each covered CD4 naive and memory; CD8 naive two, CD8 memory one. Regarding the study as a whole: Compared with clonotypes that all four donors shared, non-shared clonotypes had lower generation probabilities.

This CDR3 spans 14 amino acids. Trimming removed 1 base from V and 5 bases from J, with 10 bases in between. Germline CDR1 SGHAT, CDR2 FQDESV (reference sequence). The assay ran at deep level. Each cell subset's genomic DNA was divided evenly among several immunoSEQ plates. Assay used: immunoSEQ multiplex PCR; TCRdb lists only in-frame clones, some missing. The table shows under 2,000,000 clones, with roughly 95% occurring only once. Cells designated naive CD8 were CD45RO-negative and were positively selected for CCR7, with terminally differentiated effector memory CD45RA+ cells excluded. The source material was naive CD8+ T cells sorted from blood. This chain uses TRBV11-1 with TRBJ2-3; unclear D gene. The TCR was taken from a man in his late teens or twenties in good health. CDR3 region: CASSLDTIGDTQYF. The CDR3 bases are TGTGCCAGCAGCTTAGACACTATAGGAGATACGCAGTATTTT.